This TCR beta chain was retrieved from a study of control samples from healthy donors and cancer patients. The protocol was immunoSEQ multiplex PCR, while the TCRdb copy is restricted to in-frame clones and leaves out a portion. The data show about 86,000 clones, with over 90% seen just once and roughly 1.5% held by the top ten. This CDR3 has 15 residues. Germline V CDR1 and CDR2: WNHNN, SYGVQD (reference sequence). Trimming took 5 bases from V and 0 from J, leaving 11 bases between them. The sequence was obtained from a woman in her 30s in good health. Specimen: blood. The genes are TRBV10-1 and TRBJ2-1; tentative D call: TRBD1 (6 bases). This CDR3 is CASSPKQGSYNEQFF. For the CDR3, the DNA is TGCGCCAGCAGTCCCAAACAGGGCTCCTACAATGAGCAGTTCTTC.